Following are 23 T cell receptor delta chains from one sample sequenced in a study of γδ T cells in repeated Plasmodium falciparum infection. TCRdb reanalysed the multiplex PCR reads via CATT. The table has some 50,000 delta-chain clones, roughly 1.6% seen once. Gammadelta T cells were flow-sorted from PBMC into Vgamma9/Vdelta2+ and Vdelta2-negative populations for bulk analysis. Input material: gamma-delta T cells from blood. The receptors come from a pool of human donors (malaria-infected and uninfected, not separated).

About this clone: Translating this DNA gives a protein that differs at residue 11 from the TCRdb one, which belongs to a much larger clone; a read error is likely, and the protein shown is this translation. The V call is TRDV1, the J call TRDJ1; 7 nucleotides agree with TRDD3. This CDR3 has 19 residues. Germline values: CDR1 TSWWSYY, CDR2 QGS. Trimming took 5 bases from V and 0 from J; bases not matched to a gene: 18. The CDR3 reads CALGKPYALGGTNTDKLIF. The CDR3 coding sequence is TGTGCTCTTGGGAAACCTTACGCCCTGGGGGGTACGAACACCGATAAACTCATCTTT.

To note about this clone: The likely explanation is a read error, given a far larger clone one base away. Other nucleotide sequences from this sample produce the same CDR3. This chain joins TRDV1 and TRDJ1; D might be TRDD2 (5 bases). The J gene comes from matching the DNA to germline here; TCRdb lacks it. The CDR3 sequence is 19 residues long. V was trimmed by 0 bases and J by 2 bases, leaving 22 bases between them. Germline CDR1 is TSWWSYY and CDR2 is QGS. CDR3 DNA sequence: TGTGCTCTTGGGGAACTAGAGTCGTCCCGGTCCTTCATTACCGATAAACTCATCTTT. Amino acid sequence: CALGELESSRSFITDKLIF.

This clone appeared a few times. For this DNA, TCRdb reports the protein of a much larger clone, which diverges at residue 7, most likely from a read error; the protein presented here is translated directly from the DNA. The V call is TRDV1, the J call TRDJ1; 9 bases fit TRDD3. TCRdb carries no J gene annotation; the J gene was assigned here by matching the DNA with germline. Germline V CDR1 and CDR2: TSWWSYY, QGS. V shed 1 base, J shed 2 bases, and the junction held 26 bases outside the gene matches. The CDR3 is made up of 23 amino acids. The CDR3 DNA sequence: TGTGCTCTTGGGGAACACGGGAACCTACGCCGTAACTGGGGGAACCCGTGGACCGATAAACTCATCTTT. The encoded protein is CALGEHGNLRRNWGNPWTDKLIF.

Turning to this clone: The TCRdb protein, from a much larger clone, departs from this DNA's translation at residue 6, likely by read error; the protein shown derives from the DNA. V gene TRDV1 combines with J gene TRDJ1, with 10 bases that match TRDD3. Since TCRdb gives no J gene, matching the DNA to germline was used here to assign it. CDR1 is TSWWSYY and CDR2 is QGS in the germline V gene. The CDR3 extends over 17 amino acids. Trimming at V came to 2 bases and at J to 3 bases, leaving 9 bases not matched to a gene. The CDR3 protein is CALGERGGYAVPDKLIF. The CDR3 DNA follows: TGTGCTCTTGGGGAAAGAGGGGGATACGCGGTCCCCGATAAACTCATCTTT.

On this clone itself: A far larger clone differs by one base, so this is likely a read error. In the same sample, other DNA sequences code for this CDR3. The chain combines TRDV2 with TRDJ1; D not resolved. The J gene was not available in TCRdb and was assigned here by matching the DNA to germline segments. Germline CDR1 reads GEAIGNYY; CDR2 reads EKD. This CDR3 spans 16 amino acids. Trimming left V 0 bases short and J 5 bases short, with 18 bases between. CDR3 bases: TGTGCCTGTGACACCGAGGAAGAAGAGGGCACAGATAAACTCATCTTT. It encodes CACDTEEEEGTDKLIF.

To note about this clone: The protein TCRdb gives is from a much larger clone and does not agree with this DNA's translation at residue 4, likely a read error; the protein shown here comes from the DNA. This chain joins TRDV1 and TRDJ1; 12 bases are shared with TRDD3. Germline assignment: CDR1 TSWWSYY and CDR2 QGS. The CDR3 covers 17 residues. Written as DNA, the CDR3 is TGTGCTCTTTGGGACGACCACTGGGGGATACTCACCGATAAACTCATCTTT. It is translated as CALWDDHWGILTDKLIF.

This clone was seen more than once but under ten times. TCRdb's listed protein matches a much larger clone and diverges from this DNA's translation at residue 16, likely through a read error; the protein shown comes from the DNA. As DNA, the CDR3 is TGTGCTCTTGGGGAAATGGGGCCTAAGCCCATGGAGAACACCGATGAACTCATCTTT. Its protein is CALGEMGPKPMENTDELIF. The chain uses TRDV1 and TRDJ1, with D perhaps TRDD3 (5 bases). Because TCRdb records no J gene, it was assigned here through a match of the DNA to germline. CDR1 and CDR2 from the germline V gene are TSWWSYY and QGS. The CDR3 runs 19 residues.

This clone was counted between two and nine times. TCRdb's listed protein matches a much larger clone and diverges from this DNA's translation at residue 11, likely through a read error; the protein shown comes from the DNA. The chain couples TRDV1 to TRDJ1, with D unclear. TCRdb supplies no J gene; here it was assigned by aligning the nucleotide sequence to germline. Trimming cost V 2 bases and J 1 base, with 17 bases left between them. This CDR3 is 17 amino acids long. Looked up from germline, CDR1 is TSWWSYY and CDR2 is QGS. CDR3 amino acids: CALGENPNDACTDKLIF. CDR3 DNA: TGTGCTCTTGGGGAAAACCCTAATGATGCGTGCACCGATAAACTCATCTTT.

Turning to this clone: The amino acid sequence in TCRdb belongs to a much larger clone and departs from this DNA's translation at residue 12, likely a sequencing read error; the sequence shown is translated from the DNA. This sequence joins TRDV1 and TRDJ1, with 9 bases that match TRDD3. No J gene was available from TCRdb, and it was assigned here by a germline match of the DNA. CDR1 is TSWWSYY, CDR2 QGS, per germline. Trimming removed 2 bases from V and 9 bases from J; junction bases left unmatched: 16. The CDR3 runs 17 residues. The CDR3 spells CALGEVYWGTSVDELIF. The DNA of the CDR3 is TGTGCTCTTGGGGAAGTCTACTGGGGGACTTCCGTTGATGAACTCATCTTT.

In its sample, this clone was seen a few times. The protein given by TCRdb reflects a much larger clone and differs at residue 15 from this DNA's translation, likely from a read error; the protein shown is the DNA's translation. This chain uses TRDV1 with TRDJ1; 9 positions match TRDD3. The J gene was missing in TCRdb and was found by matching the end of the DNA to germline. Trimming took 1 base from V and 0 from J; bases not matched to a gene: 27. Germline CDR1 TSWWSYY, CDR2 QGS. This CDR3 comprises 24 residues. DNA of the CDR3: TGTGCTCTTGGGGAACCCACCTTTTTCTGTCCTAACTGGGGGACACCCTGCTACACCGATAAACTCATCTTT. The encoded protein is CALGEPTFFCPNWGTPCYTDKLIF.

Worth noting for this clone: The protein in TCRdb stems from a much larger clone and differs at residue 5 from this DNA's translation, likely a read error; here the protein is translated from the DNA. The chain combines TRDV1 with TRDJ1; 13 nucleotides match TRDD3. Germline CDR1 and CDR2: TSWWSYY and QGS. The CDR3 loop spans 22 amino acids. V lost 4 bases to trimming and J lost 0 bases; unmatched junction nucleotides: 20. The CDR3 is CALGVLGSSRTGGYVDTDKLIF. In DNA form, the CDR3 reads TGTGCTCTTGGGGTACTGGGATCAAGTCGTACTGGGGGATACGTCGACACCGATAAACTCATCTTT.

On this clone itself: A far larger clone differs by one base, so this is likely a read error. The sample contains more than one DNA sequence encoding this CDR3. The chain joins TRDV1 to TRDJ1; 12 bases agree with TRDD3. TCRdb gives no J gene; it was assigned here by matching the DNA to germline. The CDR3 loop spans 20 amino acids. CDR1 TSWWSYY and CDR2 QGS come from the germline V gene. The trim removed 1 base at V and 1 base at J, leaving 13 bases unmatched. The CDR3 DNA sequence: TGTGCTCTTGGGGAACCTGCTCTAGCTGGGGGATACGAGGCCACCGATAAACTCATCTTT. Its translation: CALGEPALAGGYEATDKLIF.

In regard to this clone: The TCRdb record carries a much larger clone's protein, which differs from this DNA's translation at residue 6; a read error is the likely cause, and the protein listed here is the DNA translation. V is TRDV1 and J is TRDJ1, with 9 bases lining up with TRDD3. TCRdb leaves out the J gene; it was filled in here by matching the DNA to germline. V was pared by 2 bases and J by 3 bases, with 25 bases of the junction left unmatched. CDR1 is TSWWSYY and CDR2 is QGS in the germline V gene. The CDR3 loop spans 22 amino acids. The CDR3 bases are TGTGCTCTTGGGGAAGGAAGGCGTTCCTACGGACTCGGGGGGATACTCTCCGATAAACTCATCTTT. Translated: CALGEGRRSYGLGGILSDKLIF.

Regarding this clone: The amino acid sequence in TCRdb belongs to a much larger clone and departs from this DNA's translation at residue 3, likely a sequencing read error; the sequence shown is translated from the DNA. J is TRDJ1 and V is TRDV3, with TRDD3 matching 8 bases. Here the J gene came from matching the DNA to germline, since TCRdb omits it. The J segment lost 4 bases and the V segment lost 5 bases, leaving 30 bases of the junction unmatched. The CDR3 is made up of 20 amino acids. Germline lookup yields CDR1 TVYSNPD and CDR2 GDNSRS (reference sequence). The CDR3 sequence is CALPHLLLRLGATWGDKLIF. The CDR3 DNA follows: TGTGCCCTCCCTCATCTCCTACTCAGACTGGGGGCCACGTGGGGCGATAAACTCATCTTT.

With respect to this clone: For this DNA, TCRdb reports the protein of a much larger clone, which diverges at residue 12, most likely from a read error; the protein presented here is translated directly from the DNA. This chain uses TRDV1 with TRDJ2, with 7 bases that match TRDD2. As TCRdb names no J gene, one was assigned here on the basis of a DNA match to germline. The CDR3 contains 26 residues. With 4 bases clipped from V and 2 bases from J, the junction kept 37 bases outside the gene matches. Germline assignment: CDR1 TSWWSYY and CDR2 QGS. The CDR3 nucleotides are TGTGCTCTTGGGGGACTAGCGCTTCCTATGAAGCAGGAGGATTCTCCTTCCTTAGCATTGACAGCACAACTCTTCTTT. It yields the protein CALGGLALPMKQEDSPSLALTAQLFF.

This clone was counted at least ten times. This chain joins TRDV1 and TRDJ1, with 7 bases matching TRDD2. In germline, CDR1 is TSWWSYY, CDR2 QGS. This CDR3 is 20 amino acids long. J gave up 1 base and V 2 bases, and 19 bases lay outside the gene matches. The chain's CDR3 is CALGEFRNSYLVGVTDKLIF. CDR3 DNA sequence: TGTGCTCTTGGGGAATTCCGAAATTCCTACCTTGTAGGGGTCACCGATAAACTCATCTTT.

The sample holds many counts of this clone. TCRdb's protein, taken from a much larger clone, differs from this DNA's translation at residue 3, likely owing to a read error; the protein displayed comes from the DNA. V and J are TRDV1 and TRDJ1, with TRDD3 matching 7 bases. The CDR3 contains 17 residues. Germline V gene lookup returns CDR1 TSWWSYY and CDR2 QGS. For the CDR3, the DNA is TGTGCTATTGGGGAAACAAGGGGGATGGACCGCACCGATAAACTCATCTTT. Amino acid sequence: CAIGETRGMDRTDKLIF.

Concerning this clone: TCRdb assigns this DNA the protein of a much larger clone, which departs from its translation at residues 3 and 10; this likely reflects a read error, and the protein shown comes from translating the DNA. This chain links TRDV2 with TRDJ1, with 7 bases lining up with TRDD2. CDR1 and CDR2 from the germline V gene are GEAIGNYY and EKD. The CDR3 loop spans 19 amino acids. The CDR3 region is CAFDTFSYGVYGYTDKLIF. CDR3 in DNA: TGTGCCTTTGACACCTTTTCCTACGGGGTATACGGGTACACCGATAAACTCATCTTT.

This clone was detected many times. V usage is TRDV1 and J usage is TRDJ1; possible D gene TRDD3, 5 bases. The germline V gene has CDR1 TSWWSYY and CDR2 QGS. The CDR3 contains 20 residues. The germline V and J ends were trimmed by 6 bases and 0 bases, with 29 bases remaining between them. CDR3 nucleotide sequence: TGTGCTCTTGGACTCCGTGGATTGTGGGAGTACTGGTGGTACACCGATAAACTCATCTTT. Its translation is CALGLRGLWEYWWYTDKLIF.

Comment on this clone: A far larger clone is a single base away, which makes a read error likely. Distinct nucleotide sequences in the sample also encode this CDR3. The CDR3 nucleotides are TGTGCTCTTGGGGAACTAGTCGTTCCTTCGCTAGGGGATTCGGATAAACTCATCTTT. This translates into CALGELVVPSLGDSDKLIF. The V gene is TRDV1, the J gene TRDJ1; perhaps TRDD3 as D (6 bases). No J gene was available from TCRdb, and it was assigned here by a germline match of the DNA. Germline V gene sequence: CDR1 TSWWSYY, CDR2 QGS. There are 19 residues in the CDR3. Between the trimmed V and J ends, which lost 0 bases and 5 bases, there was a span of 25 bases.

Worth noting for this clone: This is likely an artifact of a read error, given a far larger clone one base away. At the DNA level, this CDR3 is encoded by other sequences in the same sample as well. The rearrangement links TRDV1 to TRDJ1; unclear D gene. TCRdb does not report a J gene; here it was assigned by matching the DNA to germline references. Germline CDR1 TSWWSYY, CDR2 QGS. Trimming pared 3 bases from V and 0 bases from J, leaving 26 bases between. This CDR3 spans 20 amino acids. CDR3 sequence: CALGERQTPGVLLHTDKLIF. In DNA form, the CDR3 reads TGTGCTCTTGGGGAGAGACAAACCCCAGGAGTACTTCTCCACACCGATAAACTCATCTTT.

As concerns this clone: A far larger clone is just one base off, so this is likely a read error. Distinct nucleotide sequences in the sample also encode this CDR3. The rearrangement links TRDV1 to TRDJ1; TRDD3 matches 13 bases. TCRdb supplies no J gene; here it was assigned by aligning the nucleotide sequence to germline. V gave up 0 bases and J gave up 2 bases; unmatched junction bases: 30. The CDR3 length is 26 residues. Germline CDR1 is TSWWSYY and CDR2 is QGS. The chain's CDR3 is CALGELEPENIVSRVLGDTRTDKLIF. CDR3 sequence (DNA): TGTGCTCTTGGGGAACTAGAGCCAGAGAATATCGTGTCTCGAGTACTGGGGGATACGAGGACCGATAAACTCATCTTT.

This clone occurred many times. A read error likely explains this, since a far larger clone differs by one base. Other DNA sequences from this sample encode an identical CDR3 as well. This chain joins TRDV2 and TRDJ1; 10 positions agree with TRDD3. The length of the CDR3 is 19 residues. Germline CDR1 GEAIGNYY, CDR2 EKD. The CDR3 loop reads CACDTFSYGGYGYTDKLIF. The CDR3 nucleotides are TGTGCCTGCGACACCTTTTCCTACGGGGGATACGGGTACACCGATAAACTCATCTTT.